Detailed here is one T cell receptor (beta chain). Its antigen is not identified. This entry is derived from a study of metastatic and nonmetastatic thyroid tumors. TCRdb redid the clone calls on the PCR reads using MiXCR. The data contain some 30,000 clones, about 18% of them singletons. CDR1 is MGHRA and CDR2 is YSYEKL in the germline V gene. The CDR3 consists of 18 residues. J gave up 3 bases and V 1 base, and 9 bases lay outside the gene matches. Findings and limits, study-wide: Reported TCR beta diversity, measured in blood and tumor, was significantly higher for malignant thyroid tumors than for benign nodules.

No patient received treatment before thyroid surgery. The specimen was blood. The chain has TRBV4-1 and TRBJ2-3, with 11 bases fitting TRBD2. This sequence originates from a female donor with papillary thyroid cancer or a benign thyroid nodule (not recorded which). Some clones in this sample may be carry-over from other donors' samples. The CDR3 protein is CASSQAMGLAALTDTQYF. Here the CDR3 DNA reads TGCGCCAGCAGCCAAGCAATGGGACTAGCGGCACTAACAGATACGCAGTATTTT.